This TCR beta chain was identified during a study of blood T cell repertoires in COVID-19. Study-wide background: Whether acute or convalescent, the COVID-19 samples came from the United States, Italy and Spain.

The method was immunoSEQ multiplex PCR; TCRdb's version includes in-frame clones alone and lacks a portion of them. The sample yields a few hundred thousand clones, around four fifths seen once. V gave up 2 bases and J gave up 0 bases; unmatched junction bases: 7. Germline CDR1 is SGDLS and CDR2 is YYNGEE. The CDR3 runs to 17 residues. Ages ranged from about 18 to 89 years, with residence in more than 20 US areas. Sequencing was done on a sample of PBMCs or T cells enriched from blood (not recorded which). This chain uses TRBV9 with TRBJ1-1; 10 bases fit TRBD1. This sequence originates from a woman between 50 and 59 years old who had recovered from COVID-19. The CDR3 reads CASSVEPGQGLNTEAFF. The CDR3 DNA follows: TGTGCCAGCAGCGTCGAACCGGGACAGGGGCTGAACACTGAAGCTTTCTTT.